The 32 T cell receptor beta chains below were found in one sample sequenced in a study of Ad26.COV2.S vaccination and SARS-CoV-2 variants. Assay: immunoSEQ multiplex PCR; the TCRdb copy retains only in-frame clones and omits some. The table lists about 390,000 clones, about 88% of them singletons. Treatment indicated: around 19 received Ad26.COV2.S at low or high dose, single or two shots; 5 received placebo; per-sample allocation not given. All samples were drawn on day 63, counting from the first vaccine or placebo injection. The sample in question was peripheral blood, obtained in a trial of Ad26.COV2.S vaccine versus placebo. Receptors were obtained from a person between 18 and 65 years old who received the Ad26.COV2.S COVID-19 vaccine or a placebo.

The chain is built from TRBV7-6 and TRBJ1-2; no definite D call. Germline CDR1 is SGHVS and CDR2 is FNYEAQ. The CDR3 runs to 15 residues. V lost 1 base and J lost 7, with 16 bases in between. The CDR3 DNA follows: TGTGCCAGCAGCTTAGGGGCGAAGGGAGGTCGTGGCTACACCTTC. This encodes CASSLGAKGGRGYTF.

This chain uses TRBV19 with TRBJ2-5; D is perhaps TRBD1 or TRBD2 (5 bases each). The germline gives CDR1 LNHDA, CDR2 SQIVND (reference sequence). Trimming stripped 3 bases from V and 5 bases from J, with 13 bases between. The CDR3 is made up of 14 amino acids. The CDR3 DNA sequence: TGTGCCAGTAGTATGGGTGGGGGTGCGGAGACCCAGTACTTC. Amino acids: CASSMGGGAETQYF. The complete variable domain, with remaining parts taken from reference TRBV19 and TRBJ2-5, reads DGGITQSPKYLFRKEGQNVTLSCEQNLNHDAMYWYRQDPGQGLRLIYYSQIVNDFQKGDIAEGYSVSREKKESFPLTVTSAQKNPTAFYLCASSMGGGAETQYFGPGTRLLVL.

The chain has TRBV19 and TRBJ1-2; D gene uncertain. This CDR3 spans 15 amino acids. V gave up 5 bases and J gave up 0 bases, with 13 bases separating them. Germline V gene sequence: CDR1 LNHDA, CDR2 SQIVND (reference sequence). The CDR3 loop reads CASSSARTANYGYTF. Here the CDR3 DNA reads TGTGCCAGTAGTTCAGCTCGGACTGCTAACTATGGCTACACCTTC.

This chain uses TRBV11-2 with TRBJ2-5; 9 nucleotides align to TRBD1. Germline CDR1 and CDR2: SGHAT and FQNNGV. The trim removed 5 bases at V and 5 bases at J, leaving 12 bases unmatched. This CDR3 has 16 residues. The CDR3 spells CASSTWEQGAVETQYF. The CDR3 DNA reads TGTGCCAGCAGCACATGGGAACAGGGGGCTGTCGAGACCCAGTACTTC. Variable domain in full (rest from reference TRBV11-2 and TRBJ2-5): EAGVAQSPRYKIIEKRQSVAFWCNPISGHATLYWYQQILGQGPKLLIQFQNNGVVDDSQLPKDRFSAERLKGVDSTLKIQPAKLEDSAVYLCASSTWEQGAVETQYFGPGTRLLVL.

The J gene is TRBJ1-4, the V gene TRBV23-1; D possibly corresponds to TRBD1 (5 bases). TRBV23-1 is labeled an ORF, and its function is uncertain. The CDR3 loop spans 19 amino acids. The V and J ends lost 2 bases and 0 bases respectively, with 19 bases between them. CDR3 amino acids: CASSQTRDSIDPTNEKLFF. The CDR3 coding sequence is TGCGCCAGCAGTCAAACCCGTGACAGCATTGACCCAACTAATGAAAAACTGTTTTTT.

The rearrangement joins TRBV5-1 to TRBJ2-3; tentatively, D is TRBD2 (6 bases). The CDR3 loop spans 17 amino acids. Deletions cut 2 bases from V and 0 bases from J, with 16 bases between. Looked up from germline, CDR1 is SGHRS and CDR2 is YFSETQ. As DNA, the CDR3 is TGCGCCAGCAGCTTCAACCCCGGGGGAACTAGCACAGATACGCAGTATTTT. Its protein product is CASSFNPGGTSTDTQYF.

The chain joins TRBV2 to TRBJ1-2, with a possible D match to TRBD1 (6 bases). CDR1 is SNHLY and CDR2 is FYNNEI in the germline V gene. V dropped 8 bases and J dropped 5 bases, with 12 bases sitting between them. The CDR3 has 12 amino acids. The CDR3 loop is CASQTGFYGYTF. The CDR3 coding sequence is TGTGCCAGCCAAACAGGGTTTTATGGCTACACCTTC.

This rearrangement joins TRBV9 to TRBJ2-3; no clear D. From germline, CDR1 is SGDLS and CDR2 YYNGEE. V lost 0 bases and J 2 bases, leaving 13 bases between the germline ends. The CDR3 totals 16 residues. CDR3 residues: CASSVGALSYTDTQYF. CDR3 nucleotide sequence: TGTGCCAGCAGCGTAGGTGCACTTTCCTACACAGATACGCAGTATTTT.

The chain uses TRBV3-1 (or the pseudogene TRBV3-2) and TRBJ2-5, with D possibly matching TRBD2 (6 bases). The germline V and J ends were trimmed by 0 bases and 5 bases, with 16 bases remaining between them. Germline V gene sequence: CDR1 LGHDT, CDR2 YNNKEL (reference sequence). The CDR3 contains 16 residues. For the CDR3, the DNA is TGTGCCAGCAGCCAAGATCGATATCGCAGCGGGGAGACCCAGTACTTC. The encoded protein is CASSQDRYRSGETQYF.

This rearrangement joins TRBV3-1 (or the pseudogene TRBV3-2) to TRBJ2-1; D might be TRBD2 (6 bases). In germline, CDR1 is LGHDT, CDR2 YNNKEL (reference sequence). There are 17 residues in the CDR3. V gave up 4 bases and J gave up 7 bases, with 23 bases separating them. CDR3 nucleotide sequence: TGTGCCAGCAGCCCAGGGACTCGGGTCGGGGGTTTAAATGAGCAGTTCTTC. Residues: CASSPGTRVGGLNEQFF.

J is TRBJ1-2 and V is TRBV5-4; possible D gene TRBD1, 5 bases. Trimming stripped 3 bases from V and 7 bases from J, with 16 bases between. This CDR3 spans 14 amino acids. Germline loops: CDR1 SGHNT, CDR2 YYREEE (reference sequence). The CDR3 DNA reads TGTGCCAGCAGCTACACCGGGACTCGCGGTGGCTACACCTTC. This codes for CASSYTGTRGGYTF.

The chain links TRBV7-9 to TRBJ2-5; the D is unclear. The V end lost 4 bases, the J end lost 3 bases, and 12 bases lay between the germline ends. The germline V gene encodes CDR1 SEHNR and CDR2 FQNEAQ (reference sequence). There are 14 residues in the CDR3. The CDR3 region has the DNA TGTGCCAGCAGCTCCTCAGGCATGAAAGAGACCCAGTACTTC. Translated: CASSSSGMKETQYF.

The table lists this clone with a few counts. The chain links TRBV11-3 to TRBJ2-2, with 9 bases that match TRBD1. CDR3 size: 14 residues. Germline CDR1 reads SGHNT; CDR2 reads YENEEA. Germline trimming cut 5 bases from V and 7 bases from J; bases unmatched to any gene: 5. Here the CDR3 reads CASSPGQGNGELFF. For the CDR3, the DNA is TGTGCCAGCAGCCCGGGACAGGGAAACGGGGAGCTGTTTTTT.

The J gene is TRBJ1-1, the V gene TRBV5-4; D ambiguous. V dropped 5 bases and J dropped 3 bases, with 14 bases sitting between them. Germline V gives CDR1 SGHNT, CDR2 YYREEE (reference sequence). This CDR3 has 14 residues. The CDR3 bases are TGTGCCAGCAGTCAGGAGGCCAGCGACACTGAAGCTTTCTTT. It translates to CASSQEASDTEAFF.

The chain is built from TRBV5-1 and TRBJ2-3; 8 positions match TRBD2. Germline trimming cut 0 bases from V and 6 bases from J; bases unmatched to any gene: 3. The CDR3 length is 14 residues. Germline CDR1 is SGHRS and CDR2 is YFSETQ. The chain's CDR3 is CASSLGTSWDTQYF. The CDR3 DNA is TGCGCCAGCAGCTTGGGGACTAGCTGGGATACGCAGTATTTT.

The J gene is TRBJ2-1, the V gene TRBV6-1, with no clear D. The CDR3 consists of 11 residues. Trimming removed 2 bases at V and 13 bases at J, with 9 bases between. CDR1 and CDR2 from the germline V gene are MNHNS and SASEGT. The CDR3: CASSEPLAQFF. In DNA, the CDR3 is TGTGCCAGCAGTGAACCCCTGGCCCAGTTCTTC.

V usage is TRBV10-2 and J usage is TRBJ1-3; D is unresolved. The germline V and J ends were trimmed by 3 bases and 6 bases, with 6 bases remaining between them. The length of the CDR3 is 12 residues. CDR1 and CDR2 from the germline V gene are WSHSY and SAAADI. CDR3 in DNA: TGCGCCAGCAGTGATGTCAAAAACACCATATATTTT. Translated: CASSDVKNTIYF.

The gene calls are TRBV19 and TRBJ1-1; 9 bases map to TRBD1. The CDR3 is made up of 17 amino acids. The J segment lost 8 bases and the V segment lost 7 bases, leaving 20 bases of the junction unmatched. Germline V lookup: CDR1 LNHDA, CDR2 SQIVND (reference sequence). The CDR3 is CASNPIGTGFELVEAFF. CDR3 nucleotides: TGTGCCAGTAACCCTATAGGGACAGGGTTTGAACTGGTAGAAGCTTTCTTT. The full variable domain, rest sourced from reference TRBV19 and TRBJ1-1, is DGGITQSPKYLFRKEGQNVTLSCEQNLNHDAMYWYRQDPGQGLRLIYYSQIVNDFQKGDIAEGYSVSREKKESFPLTVTSAQKNPTAFYLCASNPIGTGFELVEAFFGQGTRLTVV.

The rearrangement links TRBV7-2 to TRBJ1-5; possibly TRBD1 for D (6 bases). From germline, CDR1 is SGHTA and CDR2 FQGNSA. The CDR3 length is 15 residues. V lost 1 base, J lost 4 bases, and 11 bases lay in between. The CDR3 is CASSLGTVRNQPQHF. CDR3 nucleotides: TGTGCCAGCAGCTTAGGGACAGTGAGAAATCAGCCCCAGCATTTT.

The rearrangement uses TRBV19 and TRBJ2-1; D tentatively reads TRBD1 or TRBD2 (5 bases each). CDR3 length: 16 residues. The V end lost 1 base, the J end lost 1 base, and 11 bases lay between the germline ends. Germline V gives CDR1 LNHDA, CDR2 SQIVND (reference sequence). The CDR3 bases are TGTGCCAGTAGTATAGCCCGGGGCGCATCCTACAATGAGCAGTTCTTC. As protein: CASSIARGASYNEQFF.

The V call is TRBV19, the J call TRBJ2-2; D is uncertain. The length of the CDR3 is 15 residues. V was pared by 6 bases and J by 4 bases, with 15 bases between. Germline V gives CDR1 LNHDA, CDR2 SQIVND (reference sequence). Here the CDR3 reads CASSLGFPGTGELFF. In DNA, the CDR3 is TGTGCCAGTAGCCTGGGATTCCCAGGCACCGGGGAGCTGTTTTTT.

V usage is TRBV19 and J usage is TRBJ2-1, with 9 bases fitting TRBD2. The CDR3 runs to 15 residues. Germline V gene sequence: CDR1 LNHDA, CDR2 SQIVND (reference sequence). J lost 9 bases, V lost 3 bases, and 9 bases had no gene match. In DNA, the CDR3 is TGTGCCAGTAGTATCGCCGGCGGGGGGGCAATTGAGCAGTTCTTC. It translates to CASSIAGGGAIEQFF.

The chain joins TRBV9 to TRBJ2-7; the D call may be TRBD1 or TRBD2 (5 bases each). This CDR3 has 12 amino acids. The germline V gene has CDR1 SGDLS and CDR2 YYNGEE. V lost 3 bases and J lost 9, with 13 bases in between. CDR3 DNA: TGTGCCAGCAGCGGGGACGTACCCGGGCAGTACTTC. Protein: CASSGDVPGQYF.

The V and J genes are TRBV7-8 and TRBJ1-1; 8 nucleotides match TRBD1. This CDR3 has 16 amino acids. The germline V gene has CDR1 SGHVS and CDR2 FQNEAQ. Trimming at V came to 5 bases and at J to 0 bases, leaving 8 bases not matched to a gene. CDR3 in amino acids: CASSPQGRGLNTEAFF. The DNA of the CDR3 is TGTGCCAGCAGCCCCCAGGGCAGGGGGCTGAACACTGAAGCTTTCTTT.

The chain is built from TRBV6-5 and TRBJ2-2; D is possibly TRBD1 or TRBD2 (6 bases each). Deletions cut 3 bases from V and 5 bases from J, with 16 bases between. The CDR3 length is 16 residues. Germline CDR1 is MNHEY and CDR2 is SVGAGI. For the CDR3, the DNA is TGTGCCAGCAGTTATGGGGGGCAGCTCAAAACCGGGGAGCTGTTTTTT. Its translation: CASSYGGQLKTGELFF.

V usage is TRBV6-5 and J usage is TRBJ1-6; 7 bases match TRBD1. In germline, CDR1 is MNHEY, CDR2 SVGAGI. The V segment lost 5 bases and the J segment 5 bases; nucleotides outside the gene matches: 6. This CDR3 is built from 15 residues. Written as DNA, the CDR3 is TGTGCCAGCAGTCCACCCGGGACAGATAATTCACCCCTCCACTTT. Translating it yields CASSPPGTDNSPLHF.

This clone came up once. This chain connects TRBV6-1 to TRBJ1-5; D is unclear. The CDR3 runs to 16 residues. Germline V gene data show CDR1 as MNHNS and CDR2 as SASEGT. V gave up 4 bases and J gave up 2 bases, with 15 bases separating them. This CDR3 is CASSGRTTRGNQPQHF. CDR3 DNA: TGTGCCAGCAGTGGAAGGACGACTAGGGGCAATCAGCCCCAGCATTTT.

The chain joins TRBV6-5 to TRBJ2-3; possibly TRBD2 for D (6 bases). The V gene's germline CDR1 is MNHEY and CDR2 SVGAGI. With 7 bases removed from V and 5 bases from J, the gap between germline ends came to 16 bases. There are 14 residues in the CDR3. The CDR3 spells CASTVGGSVDTQYF. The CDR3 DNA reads TGTGCCAGCACGGTAGGAGGGTCCGTAGATACGCAGTATTTT.

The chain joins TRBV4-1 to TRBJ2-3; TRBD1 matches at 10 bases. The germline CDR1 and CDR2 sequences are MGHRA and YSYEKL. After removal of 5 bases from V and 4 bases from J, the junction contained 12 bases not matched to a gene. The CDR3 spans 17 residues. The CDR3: CASSDRQGATRADTQYF. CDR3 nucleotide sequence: TGCGCCAGCAGCGACCGACAGGGGGCCACAAGGGCAGATACGCAGTATTTT.

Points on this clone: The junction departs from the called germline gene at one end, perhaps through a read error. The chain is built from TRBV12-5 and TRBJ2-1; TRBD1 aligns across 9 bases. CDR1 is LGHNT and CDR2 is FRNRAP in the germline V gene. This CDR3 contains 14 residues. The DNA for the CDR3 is TGTGCTAGTGGTTTGGAAACAGGGGGCGCAGGTTTTCTCTTC. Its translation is CASGLETGGAGFLF. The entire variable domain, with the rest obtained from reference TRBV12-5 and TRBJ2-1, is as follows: DARVTQTPRHKVTEMGQEVTMRCQPILGHNTVFWYRQTMMQGLELLAYFRNRAPLDDSGMPKDRFSAEMPDATLATLKIQPSEPRDSAVYFCASGLETGGAGFLFGPGTRLTVL.

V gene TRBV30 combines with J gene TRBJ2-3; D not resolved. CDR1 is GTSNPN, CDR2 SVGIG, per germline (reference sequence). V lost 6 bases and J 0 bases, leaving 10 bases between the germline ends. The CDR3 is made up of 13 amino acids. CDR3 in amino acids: CACVTVSTDTQYF. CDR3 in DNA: TGTGCCTGTGTTACAGTTAGCACAGATACGCAGTATTTT. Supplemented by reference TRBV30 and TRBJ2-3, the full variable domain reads SQTIHQWPATLVQPVGSPLSLECTVEGTSNPNLYWYRQAAGRGLQLLFYSVGIGQISSEVPQNLSASRPQDRQFILSSKKLLLSDSGFYLCACVTVSTDTQYFGPGTRLTVL.

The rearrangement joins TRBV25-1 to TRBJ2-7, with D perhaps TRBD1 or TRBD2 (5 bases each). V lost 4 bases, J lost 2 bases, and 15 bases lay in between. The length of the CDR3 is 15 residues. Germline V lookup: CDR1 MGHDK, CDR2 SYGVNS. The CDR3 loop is CASSAGTPNPYEQYF. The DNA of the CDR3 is TGTGCCAGCAGTGCCGGGACGCCGAACCCCTACGAGCAGTACTTC.